The 16 T cell receptor beta chains below were found in one sample sequenced in a study of control samples from healthy donors and cancer patients. The repertoire was sequenced with immunoSEQ multiplex PCR; TCRdb's copy has only in-frame clones and lacks some. The sample lists roughly 83,000 clones, 82% occurring once. Sequenced material: blood. The receptors derive from a woman aged 55-69 years in good health.

The CDR3 DNA reads TGTGCCAGCGGGATAGGAGGAGAGACCCAGTACTTC. The encoded protein is CASGIGGETQYF. The gene calls are TRBV6-6 and TRBJ2-5, with a tentative D call TRBD2 (5 bases). Germline CDR1 MNHNY, CDR2 SVGAGI (reference sequence). The CDR3 covers 12 residues. Trimming took 8 bases from V and 4 from J, leaving 11 bases between them.

The gene calls are TRBV5-3 and TRBJ2-7, with no clear D. TRBV5-3 is sorted into the ORF group, with uncertain function. This CDR3 has 14 residues. V was trimmed by 0 bases and J by 4 bases, leaving 11 bases between them. For the CDR3, the DNA is TGTGCCAGAAGCTTGGCTACACCCGCTTACGAGCAGTACTTC. Its protein is CARSLATPAYEQYF.

CDR3 coding DNA: TGTGCCAGCAGTTACGCGGGCCGCCAAAATGAAAAACTGTTTTTT. Translated: CASSYAGRQNEKLFF. The chain links TRBV6-5 to TRBJ1-4, with D unclear. V was shortened by 2 bases and J by 5 bases, with 12 bases between the two germline ends. This CDR3 comprises 15 residues. Germline CDR1 MNHEY, CDR2 SVGAGI.

V usage is TRBV5-1 and J usage is TRBJ1-4; 7 bases match TRBD1. The germline V gene has CDR1 SGHRS and CDR2 YFSETQ. The CDR3 sequence is 15 residues long. The V gene end was trimmed by 4 bases and the J gene end by 6 bases; junction bases not matched to a gene: 9. The CDR3, as DNA: TGCGCCAGCAGCCCCGGACAGGTTCAACATGAAAAACTGTTTTTT. Amino acids: CASSPGQVQHEKLFF. Filled out from reference TRBV5-1 and TRBJ1-4, the complete variable domain reads KAGVTQTPRYLIKTRGQQVTLSCSPISGHRSVSWYQQTPGQGLQFLFEYFSETQRNKGNFPGRFSGRQFSNSRSEMNVSTLELGDSALYLCASSPGQVQHEKLFFGSGTQLSVL.

This sequence joins TRBV10-3 and TRBJ2-4; tentative D call: TRBD1 (6 bases). The V gene lost 5 bases and the J gene lost 2 bases, with 16 bases spanning the gap. Per germline, CDR1 ENHRY and CDR2 SYGVKD. This CDR3 has 16 residues. CDR3 sequence (DNA): TGTGCCATCAGTACCACTCCGGACAGCTCCAAAAACATTCAGTACTTC. Translation: CAISTTPDSSKNIQYF.

V is TRBV5-1 and J is TRBJ2-5; TRBD2 agrees at 15 bases. The CDR3 is 16 residues long. Losses at the gene ends were 5 bases for V and 5 bases for J; bases not matched to a gene: 7. Germline V gene lookup returns CDR1 SGHRS and CDR2 YFSETQ. CDR3 DNA: TGCGCCAGCAGGGGACTAGCGGGAGGTGCAGGGGAGACCCAGTACTTC. Its translation is CASRGLAGGAGETQYF.

This rearrangement joins TRBV19 to TRBJ1-5, with D unresolved. CDR3 length: 17 residues. In germline, CDR1 is LNHDA, CDR2 SQIVND (reference sequence). The V and J ends lost 3 bases and 0 bases respectively, with 15 bases between them. CDR3 in amino acids: CASSISLARNSNQPQHF. Here the CDR3 DNA reads TGTGCCAGTAGTATCTCCCTCGCCAGGAATAGCAATCAGCCCCAGCATTTT.

CDR3: CARRGRTNYGYTF. In DNA form, the CDR3 reads TGCGCCAGGAGAGGGCGGACTAACTATGGCTACACCTTC. This sequence joins TRBV10-1 and TRBJ1-2, with no clear D. Germline V gene data show CDR1 as WNHNN and CDR2 as SYGVQD (reference sequence). V lost 9 bases, J lost 0 bases, and 11 bases lay in between. The CDR3 has 13 amino acids.

The V gene is TRBV7-2, the J gene TRBJ2-2; 7 nucleotides line up with TRBD1. The germline V gene has CDR1 SGHTA and CDR2 FQGNSA. The CDR3 length is 15 residues. Losses at the gene ends were 5 bases for V and 2 bases for J; bases not matched to a gene: 5. CDR3 coding DNA: TGTGCCAGCAGCAAGGGGACAGTTAACACCGGGGAGCTGTTTTTT. This sequence encodes CASSKGTVNTGELFF. Looking up the rest from reference TRBV7-2 and TRBJ2-2 gives the full variable domain: GAGVSQSPSNKVTEKGKDVELRCDPISGHTALYWYRQSLGQGLEFLIYFQGNSAPDKSGLPSDRFSAERTGGSVSTLTIQRTQQEDSAVYLCASSKGTVNTGELFFGEGSRLTVL.

The chain carries TRBV18 and TRBJ2-5; D possibly matches TRBD1 or TRBD2 (6 bases each). The CDR3 sequence is 14 residues long. The germline V gene has CDR1 KGHSH and CDR2 LQKENI. V was pared by 0 bases and J by 5 bases, with 10 bases between. The CDR3 loop is CASSPPGGRETQYF. DNA for the CDR3: TGTGCCAGCTCACCACCGGGGGGCCGCGAGACCCAGTACTTC.

The chain has TRBV6-1 and TRBJ2-1, with a tentative D call TRBD1 (6 bases). Germline V CDR1 and CDR2: MNHNS, SASEGT. Trimming took 2 bases from V and 10 from J, leaving 12 bases between them. This CDR3 contains 13 residues. The CDR3 DNA reads as TGTGCCAGCAGTGAAACAGGGTTAGGGGAGCAGTTCTTC. This translates into CASSETGLGEQFF.

The rearrangement uses TRBV12-3 or TRBV12-4 and TRBJ1-3; a weak D match, TRBD1 (5 bases). V lost 7 bases and J lost 4, with 11 bases in between. This CDR3 has 13 amino acids. CDR3 loop: CASNLRTGNTIYF. The CDR3 DNA is TGTGCCAGCAATCTACGGACAGGAAACACCATATATTTT.

V gene TRBV18 combines with J gene TRBJ2-1; D not certain. There are 13 residues in the CDR3. CDR1 is KGHSH, CDR2 LQKENI, per germline. V lost 1 base and J lost 5, with 6 bases in between. CDR3: CASSPLKDNEQFF. CDR3 sequence (DNA): TGTGCCAGCTCACCACTAAAGGACAATGAGCAGTTCTTC.

The V gene is TRBV12-3 or TRBV12-4, the J gene TRBJ1-4; D not resolved. The V and J ends lost 6 bases and 7 bases respectively, with 9 bases between them. The CDR3 covers 12 residues. CDR3 sequence reads: CASSRSAEKLFF. CDR3 sequence (DNA): TGTGCCAGCAGCCGCAGTGCTGAAAAACTGTTTTTT.

The chain recombines TRBV5-1 with TRBJ1-6; 7 bases are shared with TRBD1. This CDR3 is 14 amino acids long. The V gene's germline CDR1 is SGHRS and CDR2 YFSETQ. The V and J ends lost 4 bases and 5 bases, in that order; junction bases with no gene match: 3. This chain's CDR3 is CASSIQGDNSPLHF. The DNA for the CDR3 is TGCGCCAGCAGCATCCAGGGGGATAATTCACCCCTCCACTTT.

Many counts were recorded for this clone. CDR3 DNA sequence: TGTGCCAGCAGTTTAGGGGCAGGGGTGGGTTCCGGTGAAAAACTGTTTTTT. Translation: CASSLGAGVGSGEKLFF. The chain links TRBV27 to TRBJ1-4; D is possibly TRBD1 (6 bases). The V gene lost 2 bases and the J gene lost 7 bases, with 20 bases spanning the gap. The CDR3 spans 17 residues. Germline loops: CDR1 MNHEY, CDR2 SMNVEV (reference sequence).